Each of the 18 T cell receptor beta chains below was sequenced from the same sample in a study of T cell repertoires in cytomegalovirus infection. One entry per CDR3 protein, called by TCRdb with MiXCR from the reads. The table records 310,000 or so distinct CDR3 sequences, roughly a tenth of them present only once. Sequenced input: PBMCs. The receptors stem from a human donor in good health (CMV status not recorded). Some clones in this sample may be carry-over from other donors' samples.

The chain recombines TRBV27 with TRBJ2-4; weak D call: TRBD1 (6 bases). CDR3 length equals 13 residues. Germline CDR1 MNHEY, CDR2 SMNVEV (reference sequence). Trimming took 5 bases from V and 9 from J, leaving 14 bases between them. CDR3 sequence (DNA): TGTGCCAGCAGTACCCTACTAGGGGGCATTCAGTACTTC. Protein sequence: CASSTLLGGIQYF.

This clonotype occurred many times. The chain joins TRBV5-1 to TRBJ1-2; D is ambiguous. V was shortened by 0 bases and J by 6 bases, with 15 bases between the two germline ends. Germline values: CDR1 SGHRS, CDR2 YFSETQ. CDR3 size: 15 residues. CDR3 amino acids: CASSLAQPGRDGYTF. CDR3 DNA sequence: TGCGCCAGCAGCTTGGCACAGCCTGGGCGAGATGGCTACACCTTC.

This clonotype was picked up many times. J is TRBJ1-2 and V is TRBV20-1; 7 bases agree with TRBD1. The V segment lost 3 bases and the J segment 5 bases; nucleotides outside the gene matches: 9. Germline CDR1 reads DFQATT; CDR2 reads SNEGSKA (reference sequence). This CDR3 contains 14 residues. Written as DNA, the CDR3 is TGCAGTGCTAGGACAGGGAAGGAGCAGTATGGCTACACCTTC. Translating it yields CSARTGKEQYGYTF.

The V call is TRBV20-1, the J call TRBJ1-1; 7 bases map to TRBD1. The CDR3 loop spans 11 amino acids. V lost 6 bases and J lost 11; bases outside the gene matches: 9. Germline CDR1 reads DFQATT; CDR2 reads SNEGSKA (reference sequence). CDR3 amino acids: CSARKTGPAFF. The CDR3 region has the DNA TGCAGTGCACGCAAGACAGGGCCCGCTTTCTTT.

Ten or more counts support this clonotype. This sequence joins TRBV13 and TRBJ2-7; 8 bases map to TRBD1. Germline V gene sequence: CDR1 PRHDT, CDR2 FYEKMQ (reference sequence). The CDR3 loop spans 17 amino acids. V shed 5 bases, J shed 4 bases, and the junction held 16 bases outside the gene matches. In DNA, the CDR3 is TGTGCCAGCAGCCCATCACGGACAGGGTCAGGGATATACGAGCAGTACTTC. Its protein product is CASSPSRTGSGIYEQYF.

A few counts support this clonotype. The rearrangement links TRBV28 to TRBJ2-3; D perhaps matches TRBD1 (5 bases). Germline V gene sequence: CDR1 MDHEN, CDR2 SYDVKM. The CDR3 runs to 14 residues. With 5 bases removed from V and 4 bases from J, the gap between germline ends came to 13 bases. CDR3 DNA sequence: TGTGCCAGCAGTGACCCCCAGGGCTCAGATACGCAGTATTTT. Translation: CASSDPQGSDTQYF.

This clonotype appeared a few times. The gene calls are TRBV2 and TRBJ2-3, with TRBD2 as a possible D gene (5 bases). V lost 1 base and J lost 2, with 7 bases in between. Germline lookup yields CDR1 SNHLY and CDR2 FYNNEI. CDR3 size: 14 residues. CDR3 bases: TGTGCCAGCAGTGAAGTACTAGTCACAGATACGCAGTATTTT. Protein: CASSEVLVTDTQYF.

This clonotype was found many times. The J gene is TRBJ2-1, the V gene TRBV7-6; D possibly corresponds to TRBD2 (6 bases). V was pared by 6 bases and J by 8 bases, with 20 bases between. Germline values: CDR1 SGHVS, CDR2 FNYEAQ. The CDR3 is 15 amino acids. The CDR3 region is CASSPGDSLHYEQFF. The CDR3 DNA is TGTGCCAGCAGTCCCGGGGACTCACTACACTATGAGCAGTTCTTC.

Many counts were recorded for this clonotype. The V and J genes are TRBV2 and TRBJ1-5; no firm D call. Looked up from germline, CDR1 is SNHLY and CDR2 is FYNNEI. Trimming took off 4 bases at V and 5 bases at J, with 9 bases between the two ends. The CDR3 consists of 13 residues. CDR3 protein: CASSVTVDQPQHF. DNA of the CDR3: TGTGCCAGCAGTGTGACTGTAGATCAGCCCCAGCATTTT.

There are many counts of this clonotype. V gene TRBV5-6 combines with J gene TRBJ1-1; D not certain. V was cut by 0 bases and J by 0 bases, with 12 bases left in between. This CDR3 is 16 amino acids long. Germline assignment: CDR1 SGHDT and CDR2 YYEEEE. CDR3 bases: TGTGCCAGCAGCTTGGTAACAGTTACTATGAACACTGAAGCTTTCTTT. Translating gives CASSLVTVTMNTEAFF.

Ten or more counts support this clonotype. This chain uses TRBV7-2 with TRBJ2-1; D unclear. V lost 0 bases to trimming and J lost 7 bases, with 7 bases between them. Germline V gives CDR1 SGHTA, CDR2 FQGNSA. CDR3 length: 13 residues. The CDR3 coding sequence is TGTGCCAGCAGCTTAGCAACCGGGAATGAGCAGTTCTTC. Protein sequence: CASSLATGNEQFF.

This clonotype was picked up many times. The CDR3 sequence: CASSLGDRPIAEAFF. The DNA for the CDR3 is TGTGCCAGCAGTTTAGGAGACAGACCCATCGCTGAAGCTTTCTTT. The chain links TRBV12-3 or TRBV12-4 to TRBJ1-1; TRBD1 might be the D (5 bases). This CDR3 spans 15 amino acids. Trimming pared 1 base from V and 6 bases from J, leaving 15 bases between.

This clonotype was counted ten times or more. The chain combines TRBV28 with TRBJ1-4; 8 nucleotides match TRBD1. The germline V gene has CDR1 MDHEN and CDR2 SYDVKM. The CDR3 length is 14 residues. Unmatched junction bases numbered 5, after V lost 8 bases and J lost 3 bases. CDR3 sequence (DNA): TGTGCCAGCGTAACAGGGGGGGCTAATGAAAAACTGTTTTTT. Translating gives CASVTGGANEKLFF.

This clonotype was seen at least ten times. The chain is built from TRBV5-4 and TRBJ2-7; possibly TRBD2 for D (7 bases). The CDR3 is 14 amino acids. Trimming left V 1 base short and J 5 bases short, with 13 bases between. Germline CDR1 reads SGHNT; CDR2 reads YYREEE (reference sequence). This CDR3 reads CASSLWGGRDEQYF. In DNA, the CDR3 is TGTGCCAGCAGCTTGTGGGGGGGGCGCGACGAGCAGTACTTC. Using reference TRBV5-4 and TRBJ2-7 for the parts outside the CDR3, the full variable domain is ETGVTQSPTHLIKTRGQQVTLRCSSQSGHNTVSWYQQALGQGPQFIFQYYREEENGRGNFPPRFSGLQFPNYSSELNVNALELDDSALYLCASSLWGGRDEQYFGPGTRLTVT.

Many counts were recorded for this clonotype. The chain couples TRBV7-8 to TRBJ1-5, with a weak D call TRBD1 (5 bases). Germline CDR1 SGHVS, CDR2 FQNEAQ. The CDR3 sequence is 17 residues long. The V end lost 2 bases, the J end lost 0 bases, and 14 bases lay between the germline ends. In nucleotides, the CDR3 is TGTGCCAGCAGCTTACGGAGGGGACCATATAGCAATCAGCCCCAGCATTTT. Translating gives CASSLRRGPYSNQPQHF.

In its sample, this clonotype was seen many times. The J gene is TRBJ2-1, the V gene TRBV20-1; 10 nucleotides agree with TRBD1. Germline CDR1 is DFQATT and CDR2 is SNEGSKA (reference sequence). The V segment lost 6 bases and the J segment 3 bases; nucleotides outside the gene matches: 11. The CDR3 contains 16 residues. CDR3 region: CSATSPGTGDYNEQFF. DNA for the CDR3: TGCAGTGCCACCTCCCCCGGGACAGGGGACTACAATGAGCAGTTCTTC.

V is TRBV25-1 and J is TRBJ2-1, with D unresolved. The CDR3 loop spans 12 amino acids. In germline, CDR1 is MGHDK, CDR2 SYGVNS. V was trimmed by 0 bases and J by 11 bases, leaving 8 bases between them. Written as DNA, the CDR3 is TGTGCCAGCAGTGAATACGGGCTGAAGCAGTTCTTC. Translated, it gives CASSEYGLKQFF.

At least ten counts were recorded for this clonotype. V and J are TRBV2 and TRBJ1-1, with 7 bases that match TRBD1. The CDR3 consists of 16 residues. Germline CDR1 SNHLY, CDR2 FYNNEI. J was trimmed by 4 bases and V by 6 bases; bases with no gene match: 14. In DNA, the CDR3 is TGTGCCAGCAGGGCCAGGGGGTTAGGTGTGGGCACTGAAGCTTTCTTT. Translation: CASRARGLGVGTEAFF.